Listed below are T cell receptor beta chains from one sample, sequenced in a study of radiation and T cells in renal cell carcinoma. TCRdb keeps only in-frame clones here, not all; method: immunoSEQ multiplex PCR. Altogether approximately 140,000 clones are present, around 78% being singletons, with the ten largest covering roughly 23%. Sequences were derived from blood, sampled from a patient whose treatment included radiotherapy and nephrectomy. The receptors were gathered from a woman between 45 and 60 years old with renal cell carcinoma. The CDR3 runs from the conserved cysteine through the conserved F or W. D genes are given only for firm matches. Size is omitted from some rows. Given values are once, few, many or a class for expanded clones.

V	size	J	D	DNA	CDR3
TRBV7-2	.	TRBJ1-1	.	TGTGCCAGCAGCTTAATTCCGAATATGAACACTGAAGCTTTCTTT	CASSLIPNMNTEAFF
TRBV5-1	.	TRBJ1-5	.	TGCGCCAGCAGCTTGGGGGGCCGGGAAGGACCCCAGCATTTT	CASSLGGREGPQHF
TRBV25-1	many	TRBJ1-1	.	TGTGCCAGCAGTGAAGACAACCGGGGGGTTAGGTGGGCTTTCTTT	CASSEDNRGVRWAFF
TRBV10-3	.	TRBJ2-1	TRBD1	TGTGCCATCAAACCGGGACAGGGGAACAATGAGCAGTTCTTC	CAIKPGQGNNEQFF
TRBV7-2	.	TRBJ2-7	.	TGTGCCAGCAGCTTAGCCCGGACTTCCTACGAGCAGTACTTC	CASSLARTSYEQYF
TRBV6-6	.	TRBJ1-5	.	TGTGCCAGCAGTGACCAATCAAATCAGCCCCAGCATTTT	CASSDQSNQPQHF
TRBV7-2	few	TRBJ2-7	TRBD2	TGTGCCAGCACCCAAACTAGCGGTAGATACGAGCAGTACTTC	CASTQTSGRYEQYF
TRBV7-9	few	TRBJ1-5	TRBD1	TGTGCCAGCAGCCTACAGGGGGGGGATCAGCCCCAGCATTTT	CASSLQGGDQPQHF
TRBV5-1	.	TRBJ1-6	.	TGCGCCAGCAGCTTGGTATCGCAGGGCACCCTCCACTTT	CASSLVSQGTLHF
TRBV11-2	.	TRBJ2-6	.	TGTGCCAGCAGCAACGCACCGGGGCGAGGGGCCAACGTCCTGACTTTC	CASSNAPGRGANVLTF
TRBV6-5	.	TRBJ1-2	TRBD1	TGTGCCAGCAGTTACTTGACAGGGAACTATGGCTACACCTTC	CASSYLTGNYGYTF
TRBV18	.	TRBJ2-7	.	TGTGCCAGCTCACCAGGAGGGACCGGCTCCTACGAGCAGTACTTC	CASSPGGTGSYEQYF
TRBV2	.	TRBJ1-2	TRBD1	TGTGCCAGCAGAGCCAGAAATGTTGGACAGGTGAGGGATGGCTACACCTTC	CASRARNVGQVRDGYTF
TRBV9	.	TRBJ2-3	.	TGTGCCAGCAGCGTAGGGGCTAGGGATTTAAGGGATACGCAGTATTTT	CASSVGARDLRDTQYF
TRBV7-9	.	TRBJ2-2	TRBD1	TGTGCCAGCAGCATCTACCGGGACAGGAACACCGGGGAGCTGTTTTTT	CASSIYRDRNTGELFF
TRBV11-2	few	TRBJ1-2	.	TGTGCCAGCAGCCACACCGACTATGGCTACACCTTC	CASSHTDYGYTF
TRBV6-5	.	TRBJ2-2	TRBD1	TGTGCCAGCAGTTGGGACAGGGTTACCGGGGAGCTGTTTTTT	CASSWDRVTGELFF
TRBV5-1	.	TRBJ1-6	.	TGCGCCAGCAGCTTAAGGGGGACCGAAAATTCACCCCTCCACTTT	CASSLRGTENSPLHF
TRBV5-1	.	TRBJ2-2	.	TGCGCCAGCAGCTTGGTGCAGGGGTCCGGGGAGCTGTTTTTT	CASSLVQGSGELFF
TRBV6-1	once	TRBJ2-7	TRBD2	TGTGCCAGCGGGATGGGACTAGATCACGAGCAGTACTTC	CASGMGLDHEQYF
TRBV6-1	.	TRBJ1-2	.	TGTGCCAGCAGTGAACAACCTGGGGGCTATGGCTACACCTTC	CASSEQPGGYGYTF
TRBV5-6	.	TRBJ1-5	TRBD1	TGTGCCAGCAGCGAAGGGACAGGGGGTCCCAATCAGCCCCAGCATTTT	CASSEGTGGPNQPQHF
TRBV5-5	once	TRBJ2-3	.	TGTGCCAGCAGCCACACAGATACGCAGTATTTT	CASSHTDTQYF
TRBV27	.	TRBJ1-4	TRBD1	TGTGCCAGCAGTCCCTGGACAGGGACAACTAATGAAAAACTGTTTTTT	CASSPWTGTTNEKLFF
TRBV9	.	TRBJ2-7	.	TGTGCCAGCAGCGTAGTGGGCAGGGGCGGCGAGCAGTACTTC	CASSVVGRGGEQYF
TRBV2	.	TRBJ1-2	TRBD1	TGTGCCAGCAGGGTGGCAGGGGGACCGGTGGGGGGCTACACCTTC	CASRVAGGPVGGYTF
TRBV4-1	.	TRBJ1-1	.	TGCGCCAGCAGCCGATCGGGAGGGACTGAAGCTTTCTTT	CASSRSGGTEAFF
TRBV7-9	.	TRBJ2-3	TRBD1	TGTGCCAGCAGCTTAGCGGACAGGGCAGATACGCAGTATTTT	CASSLADRADTQYF
TRBV7-2	few	TRBJ1-2	TRBD1	TGTGCCAGCAGCCTAAAAAGACAGGGGGCAGACTATGGCTACACCTTC	CASSLKRQGADYGYTF
TRBV7-9	.	TRBJ2-2	.	TGTGCCAGCAGCCCGCTTTCGGGGCGCGAAACCGGGGAGCTGTTTTTT	CASSPLSGRETGELFF
TRBV27	.	TRBJ2-3	TRBD1	TGTGCCAGCCACGACAGGGCGCCAGATACGCAGTATTTT	CASHDRAPDTQYF
TRBV19	.	TRBJ1-4	TRBD1	TGTGCCAGTCGGCTACAGGGGGAAAAACTGTTTTTT	CASRLQGEKLFF
TRBV2	.	TRBJ2-7	.	TGTGCCAGCTACGGAGGGGGGGCGAGCGAGCAGTACTTC	CASYGGGASEQYF
TRBV2	.	TRBJ2-3	TRBD2	TGTGCCAGCAGAACCGGGACTAGCGGGAGGGCCACAGATACGCAGTATTTT	CASRTGTSGRATDTQYF
TRBV7-2	once	TRBJ1-5	.	TGTGCCAGCAGCTTAGCAAACGCGTATAGTAATCAGCCCCAGCATTTT	CASSLANAYSNQPQHF
TRBV5-1	many	TRBJ1-4	TRBD1	TGCGCCAGCAGCTTGGGGGACAGTAATAATGAAAAACTGTTTTTT	CASSLGDSNNEKLFF
TRBV18	.	TRBJ2-7	.	TGTGCCAGCTCACGGCGACTTGAGACCTACGAGCAGTACTTC	CASSRRLETYEQYF
TRBV7-3	.	TRBJ2-3	.	TGTGCCAGCAGCGTTACTTCCACTGGCACAGATACGCAGTATTTT	CASSVTSTGTDTQYF
TRBV19	.	TRBJ1-5	.	TGTGCCAGTAGTGTCGGGGTTACTCCCCAGCATTTT	CASSVGVTPQHF
TRBV4-1	.	TRBJ1-5	.	TGCGCCAGCAGCCTAGAAGCGACCCTTGACGGGCCCCAGCATTTT	CASSLEATLDGPQHF
TRBV10-3	.	TRBJ2-1	.	TGTGCCATCAGTGAGTCCTGGAGCCTTGAGCAGTTCTTC	CAISESWSLEQFF
TRBV18	.	TRBJ2-3	TRBD2	TGTGCCAGCCACACCCGGGCTAGCGGACTCACAGATACGCAGTATTTT	CASHTRASGLTDTQYF
TRBV18	.	TRBJ1-3	.	TGTGCCAGCTCACTATGGACCGACGACGGCTTCTCTGGAAACACCATATATTTT	CASSLWTDDGFSGNTIYF
TRBV15	few	TRBJ2-2	.	TGTGCCACCAGCAGAGCTTCTAGCAGGGCCGGGGAGCTGTTTTTT	CATSRASSRAGELFF
TRBV4-3	once	TRBJ1-1	.	TGCGCCAGCAGCCAAGGGGTCAGAGGGAACACTGAAGCTTTCTTT	CASSQGVRGNTEAFF
TRBV5-1	.	TRBJ1-6	.	TGCGCCAGCAGCTACTCATTCGATGAAGGGTCCTATTCACCCCTCCACTTT	CASSYSFDEGSYSPLHF
TRBV11-2	.	TRBJ2-5	.	TGTGCCAGCACCCTTTGGGGGAATCAAGAGACCCAGTACTTC	CASTLWGNQETQYF